Included here is one TCR beta chain sequence, with context. Its specificity is not known. Time point specified: cycle 4 day 1 (C4D1), after five to seven weeks of nivolumab. Every patient was affected by relapse after autologous stem cell transplantation, while exposure to brentuximab vedotin was not uniform. Magnetic negative selection served to purify CD4+ T cells out of PBMCs that had been thawed. The data originate from a study of PD-1 blockade in classical Hodgkin lymphoma. Study-wide findings and caveats: CD4+ but not CD8+ TCR diversity rose significantly by C4D1. Newly diagnosed patients were said to have less baseline TCR diversity than healthy donors did.

Sequencing used immunoSEQ multiplex PCR; TCRdb keeps in-frame clones, though not all of them. This sample has some 9,300 clones, with about 75% found just once. Trimming took off 5 bases at V and 10 bases at J, with 12 bases between the two ends. Germline assignment: CDR1 SGHTA and CDR2 FQGNSA. The CDR3 totals 12 residues. The chain has TRBV7-2 and TRBJ2-1, with a possible D match to TRBD2 (5 bases). The TCR comes from a human donor with classical Hodgkin lymphoma. Sample: CD4+ T cells from blood, taken before the fourth cycle of nivolumab. As DNA, the CDR3 is TGTGCCAGCAGCCAACTAGGGAGCGAGCAGTTCTTC. It yields the protein CASSQLGSEQFF.